One sample yielded the 15 T cell receptor beta chains listed below, sequenced in a study of cytomegalovirus exposure and HLA in healthy donors. TCRdb's copy holds only in-frame clones and misses some; the assay was immunoSEQ multiplex PCR. The table has 90,000 or so clones, around 85% seen once. The sample consisted of PBMCs. These receptors originate from a young man in good health and CMV-seropositive.

V gene TRBV2 combines with J gene TRBJ2-3, with a possible D match to TRBD1 (6 bases). The CDR3 runs 14 residues. Trimming left V 3 bases short and J 4 bases short, with 11 bases between. Germline assignment: CDR1 SNHLY and CDR2 FYNNEI. CDR3 region: CASSEYRVSDTQYF. CDR3 sequence (DNA): TGTGCCAGCAGTGAGTACAGGGTCTCAGATACGCAGTATTTT.

The sample holds one count of this clone. V usage is TRBV19 and J usage is TRBJ1-5; D is ambiguous. Trimming removed 3 bases at V and 5 bases at J, with 8 bases between. The CDR3 extends over 13 amino acids. From germline, CDR1 is LNHDA and CDR2 SQIVND (reference sequence). CDR3 bases: TGTGCCAGTAGTATCCCCACTCATCAGCCCCAGCATTTT. The encoded protein is CASSIPTHQPQHF.

V and J are TRBV4-1 and TRBJ1-1, with D possibly matching TRBD1 (6 bases). Germline V gives CDR1 MGHRA, CDR2 YSYEKL. The V end was cut by 0 bases, the J end by 1 base, with 9 bases between. The CDR3 is 15 amino acids. The CDR3, as DNA: TGCGCCAGCAGCCAAGATTGGGGGCAGAACACTGAAGCTTTCTTT. Translation gives CASSQDWGQNTEAFF.

In this sample, this clone turned up a few times. This chain connects TRBV7-9 to TRBJ2-5; D uncertain. There are 13 residues in the CDR3. CDR1 SEHNR and CDR2 FQNEAQ come from the germline V gene (reference sequence). With 5 bases removed from V and 5 bases from J, the gap between germline ends came to 12 bases. CDR3 loop: CASSRSFGETQYF. In DNA form, the CDR3 reads TGTGCCAGCAGCCGATCCTTCGGGGAGACCCAGTACTTC.

The chain links TRBV28 to TRBJ2-5, with 7 bases identical to TRBD2. V was clipped by 5 bases and J by 1 base; unmatched bases: 13. Germline-derived CDR1 and CDR2 are MDHEN and SYDVKM. CDR3 length: 17 amino acids. DNA of the CDR3: TGTGCCAGCAGTCTTAGCGGGTGGCTTTCCTCCCAAGAGACCCAGTACTTC. This encodes CASSLSGWLSSQETQYF.

This rearrangement joins TRBV28 to TRBJ2-2, with TRBD1 matching 8 bases. CDR1 is MDHEN, CDR2 SYDVKM, per germline. V lost 3 bases and J lost 1; bases outside the gene matches: 4. The length of the CDR3 is 16 residues. CDR3 in DNA: TGTGCCAGCAGTTTTTTGGGGACAGGGAACACCGGGGAGCTGTTTTTT. Its translation is CASSFLGTGNTGELFF. Full variable domain (missing parts from reference TRBV28 and TRBJ2-2): DVKVTQSSRYLVKRTGEKVFLECVQDMDHENMFWYRQDPGLGLRLIYFSYDVKMKEKGDIPEGYSVSREKKERFSLILESASTNQTSMYLCASSFLGTGNTGELFFGEGSRLTVL.

The chain has TRBV9 and TRBJ2-3; D possibly corresponds to TRBD2 (6 bases). The CDR3 consists of 17 residues. The germline V gene has CDR1 SGDLS and CDR2 YYNGEE. Trimming shortened V by 6 bases and J by 5 bases, and 25 bases separated the two germline ends. This CDR3 reads CASTEGKVGITGDTQYF. The CDR3, as DNA: TGTGCCAGCACGGAGGGGAAGGTTGGGATCACGGGAGATACGCAGTATTTT.

This chain links TRBV7-3 with TRBJ2-3; D might be TRBD2 (6 bases). Germline assignment: CDR1 SGHTA and CDR2 FQGTGA. V was pared by 5 bases and J by 0 bases, with 9 bases between. This CDR3 spans 14 amino acids. The DNA for the CDR3 is TGTGCCAGCAGCGTTAGCGGTAGCACAGATACGCAGTATTTT. It yields the protein CASSVSGSTDTQYF.

The chain combines TRBV13 with TRBJ1-1; D not certain. Germline loops: CDR1 PRHDT, CDR2 FYEKMQ (reference sequence). Trimming stripped 3 bases from V and 0 bases from J, with 11 bases between. CDR3 length equals 15 residues. The CDR3 is CASSFPSAVNTEAFF. CDR3 in DNA: TGTGCCAGCAGCTTCCCCTCGGCGGTGAACACTGAAGCTTTCTTT.

The chain is built from TRBV6-6 and TRBJ1-1; D remains ambiguous. The CDR3 consists of 14 residues. From germline, CDR1 is MNHNY and CDR2 SVGAGI (reference sequence). V lost 6 bases and J lost 3, with 14 bases in between. The CDR3 sequence: CASSTPRRDTEAFF. The CDR3 DNA follows: TGTGCCAGCAGCACACCTCGGAGGGACACTGAAGCTTTCTTT.

The chain combines TRBV5-1 with TRBJ1-1, with D unresolved. There are 13 residues in the CDR3. V lost 4 bases to trimming and J lost 2 bases, with 9 bases between them. Per the germline V gene, CDR1 is SGHRS and CDR2 is YFSETQ. As DNA, the CDR3 is TGCGCCAGCAGCCAGTATTTTAACACTGAAGCTTTCTTT. Protein sequence: CASSQYFNTEAFF.

This clone was counted once. V is TRBV19 and J is TRBJ2-5; 10 bases match TRBD2. After removal of 4 bases from V and 1 base from J, the junction contained 6 bases not matched to a gene. The length of the CDR3 is 16 residues. From germline, CDR1 is LNHDA and CDR2 SQIVND (reference sequence). The CDR3 region is CASSTRLAGSQETQYF. The DNA of the CDR3 is TGTGCCAGTAGTACCCGACTAGCGGGCTCCCAAGAGACCCAGTACTTC.

V and J are TRBV29-1 and TRBJ2-5; 7 bases match TRBD1. This CDR3 is built from 12 residues. J lost 1 base, V lost 7 bases, and 3 bases had no gene match. From germline, CDR1 is SQVTM and CDR2 ANQGSEA. The CDR3 sequence: CSGHRGQETQYF. The CDR3 bases are TGCAGCGGGCACAGGGGCCAAGAGACCCAGTACTTC.

This chain links TRBV9 with TRBJ1-4, with D uncertain. Deletions cut 4 bases from V and 0 bases from J, with 10 bases between. Per the germline V gene, CDR1 is SGDLS and CDR2 is YYNGEE. The CDR3 runs to 15 residues. The CDR3 sequence: CASSPLAATNEKLFF. The CDR3 DNA is TGTGCCAGCAGCCCCCTGGCAGCAACTAATGAAAAACTGTTTTTT.

The chain couples TRBV5-1 to TRBJ2-4, with D possibly matching TRBD2 (5 bases). V was trimmed by 0 bases and J by 6 bases, leaving 7 bases between them. CDR1 SGHRS and CDR2 YFSETQ come from the germline V gene. The length of the CDR3 is 13 residues. This CDR3 is CASSLELGNIQYF. In DNA form, the CDR3 reads TGCGCCAGCAGCTTGGAACTAGGAAACATTCAGTACTTC.